This record covers a single TCR beta chain. Its antigen is still unknown. Profiled with immunoSEQ multiplex PCR; TCRdb holds only in-frame clones, not every one. Here the sample spans about 190,000 clones, roughly 91% being singletons. Between the trimmed V and J ends, which lost 3 bases and 15 bases, there was a span of 27 bases. This CDR3 region has 16 residues. CDR1 and CDR2 from the germline V gene are SGHNT and YYREEE (reference sequence). The sample originates from a study of T cell responses to AZD1222 COVID-19 vaccine. Overall study findings and caveats: The repertoires were collected only after the peak T cell response.

The starting material was peripheral blood, obtained on day 0 of AZD1222 vaccination. The rearrangement links TRBV5-4 to TRBJ2-2; the D gene is possibly TRBD2 (6 bases). The sequence derives from an adult in good health. For the CDR3, the DNA is TGTGCCAGCAGCTCCTCAAAACGCGGCGGGGATCTCGGTGTGTTTTTT. It is translated as CASSSSKRGGDLGVFF.